These 15 T cell receptor beta chains came from one sample sequenced in a study of blood T cells in healthy people across ages. A second PCR of 7 to 11 cycles used a sample-barcoded 5' primer and a J-beta primer mix. TCRdb called the 5' RACE reads again in MiXCR, with one record for every CDR3 protein. The table lists about 680,000 distinct CDR3 sequences, over 45% of them singletons. The sequencing input was blood. These receptors were taken from a woman between 55 and 75 years old in good health.

CDR3 sequence reads: CASSQGTGTEAFF. The CDR3 nucleotides are TGTGCCAGCAGTCAAGGGACAGGGACTGAAGCTTTCTTT. This chain links TRBV27 with TRBJ1-1, with 9 bases aligning to TRBD1. The CDR3 is 13 amino acids. From germline, CDR1 is MNHEY and CDR2 SMNVEV (reference sequence). After removal of 5 bases from V and 5 bases from J, the junction contained 3 bases not matched to a gene.

This clonotype showed up just a few times. Possible read error: a much larger clone is one base away. The chain recombines TRBV20-1 with TRBJ2-7; 7 bases line up with TRBD2. Looked up from germline, CDR1 is DFQATT and CDR2 is SNEGSKA (reference sequence). The CDR3 extends over 14 amino acids. V was clipped by 3 bases and J by 2 bases; unmatched bases: 7. The CDR3, as DNA: TGCAGTGCTAGCCCTAGCGGAAAGACCTACGAGCAGTACTTC. Protein: CSASPSGKTYEQYF.

This clonotype was seen ten or more times. V is TRBV7-2 and J is TRBJ2-3; D remains ambiguous. The CDR3 runs to 16 residues. V shed 5 bases and J shed 1 base, with 16 bases lying between them. Germline V CDR1 and CDR2: SGHTA, FQGNSA. In DNA form, the CDR3 reads TGTGCCAGCAGCATCGGAGCCGGGCGTGGCACAGATACGCAGTATTTT. This encodes CASSIGAGRGTDTQYF.

The genes are TRBV21-1 and TRBJ2-1; the table's D call of TRBD2 was not tested on the DNA. TRBV21-1 counts as a pseudogene. This CDR3 has 17 residues. The CDR3 coding sequence is TGTGCCAGCAGCAATTTCCTGCGGCTAGCGCAAATCAATGAGCAGTTCTTC. Protein sequence: CASSNFLRLAQINEQFF.

The table lists this clonotype with a count of one. This chain joins TRBV6-6 and TRBJ1-5, with TRBD1 as a possible D gene (5 bases). With 5 bases removed from V and 2 bases from J, the gap between germline ends came to 13 bases. Germline lookup yields CDR1 MNHNY and CDR2 SVGAGI (reference sequence). The CDR3 is 15 residues long. Here the CDR3 DNA reads TGTGCCAGCAGTCCACAGAGGGGAGGCAATCAGCCCCAGCATTTT. Its translation: CASSPQRGGNQPQHF.

This chain connects TRBV6-2 or TRBV6-3 to TRBJ2-7; 11 nucleotides match TRBD2. V lost 5 bases to trimming and J lost 4 bases; unmatched junction nucleotides: 10. The CDR3 runs 16 residues. Germline values: CDR1 MNHEY, CDR2 SVGEGT. CDR3 residues: CASSHLTSGMGYEQYF. The CDR3 nucleotides read TGTGCCAGCAGTCACTTGACTAGCGGGATGGGATACGAGCAGTACTTC.

This clonotype was seen more than once but under ten times. This chain uses TRBV28 with TRBJ2-4; weak D call: TRBD1 (5 bases). Matching the DNA end better, TRBJ2-7 makes the J call doubtful. Per germline, CDR1 MDHEN and CDR2 SYDVKM. The CDR3 is made up of 14 amino acids. Written as DNA, the CDR3 is TGTGCCAGCAGACCCCAGGGTCTTTTCTACGAGCAGTACTTC. Translation gives CASRPQGLFYEQYF.

J is TRBJ2-1 and V is TRBV20-1; 10 nucleotides align to TRBD2. V gave up 2 bases and J gave up 0 bases; unmatched junction bases: 10. From germline, CDR1 is DFQATT and CDR2 SNEGSKA (reference sequence). This CDR3 is 18 amino acids long. The CDR3 nucleotides are TGCAGTGCTAGAAGTTTTAGCGGGAGGTCTGGCTCCTACAATGAGCAGTTCTTC. Translation: CSARSFSGRSGSYNEQFF.

The chain combines TRBV20-1 with TRBJ2-7; D possibly corresponds to TRBD1 (5 bases). From germline, CDR1 is DFQATT and CDR2 SNEGSKA (reference sequence). V lost 1 base and J lost 1, with 14 bases in between. This CDR3 has 15 residues. The DNA for the CDR3 is TGCAGTGCTAGAGTCGGCGACAGCCGTTCCTACGAGCAGTACTTC. This encodes CSARVGDSRSYEQYF.

The chain links TRBV9 to TRBJ2-7, with 9 bases that match TRBD1. The V segment lost 3 bases and the J segment 3 bases; nucleotides outside the gene matches: 10. This CDR3 has 16 residues. The germline gives CDR1 SGDLS, CDR2 YYNGEE. Here the CDR3 DNA reads TGTGCCAGCAGCGCGAGAGGTGGGACAGGGCTCTACGAGCAGTACTTC. Translation gives CASSARGGTGLYEQYF.

The V gene is TRBV6-2 or TRBV6-3, the J gene TRBJ2-7; a weak D match, TRBD1 (6 bases). The CDR3 is 14 amino acids. Germline lookup yields CDR1 MNHEY and CDR2 SVGEGT. The V gene lost 5 bases and the J gene lost 3 bases, with 14 bases spanning the gap. CDR3 amino acids: CASSIQGGYYEQYF. The CDR3 DNA reads as TGTGCCAGCAGTATACAGGGTGGCTACTACGAGCAGTACTTC.

This clonotype appeared a few times. This may arise from a read error, as a much more abundant clone is one base away. This rearrangement joins TRBV4-3 to TRBJ2-7; no reliable D call. This CDR3 is built from 17 residues. The V end lost 1 base, the J end lost 0 bases, and 16 bases lay between the germline ends. Germline V gene data show CDR1 as LGHNA and CDR2 as YSLEER. CDR3 sequence: CASSQGPGRVRSYEQYF. DNA of the CDR3: TGCGCCAGCAGCCAAGGCCCAGGACGTGTCCGCTCCTACGAGCAGTACTTC.

A single count supports this clonotype. A much larger clone differs by one base, so this may be a read error. This chain connects TRBV20-1 to TRBJ2-1; perhaps TRBD2 as D (6 bases). This CDR3 has 16 residues. Germline V gene lookup returns CDR1 DFQATT and CDR2 SNEGSKA (reference sequence). The CDR3 sequence: CSAPDLPGVLHNGQFF. The CDR3 bases are TGCAGTGCTCCCGATCTCCCGGGGGTTCTCCACAATGGGCAGTTCTTC.

This clonotype has only one observation. The chain links TRBV6-6 to TRBJ2-7; D might be TRBD1 or TRBD2, each matching 5 bases. Trimming removed 7 bases at V and 7 bases at J, with 20 bases between. CDR1 and CDR2 (germline): MNHNY, SVGAGI (reference sequence). The CDR3 runs 14 residues. CDR3 nucleotide sequence: TGTGCCAGCACCAACGCCAGGGACCGGTGGGAGCAGTACTTC. Translated, it gives CASTNARDRWEQYF.

The chain combines TRBV7-2 with TRBJ2-5, with D possibly being TRBD1 (6 bases). This CDR3 has 17 residues. Germline V gene lookup returns CDR1 SGHTA and CDR2 FQGNSA. V was clipped by 5 bases and J by 2 bases, with 21 bases between them. The CDR3 nucleotides read TGTACCAGCAGCCTCGTCGCCCCATTAGGGGGTCAAGAGACCCAGTACTTC. Amino acid sequence: CTSSLVAPLGGQETQYF.